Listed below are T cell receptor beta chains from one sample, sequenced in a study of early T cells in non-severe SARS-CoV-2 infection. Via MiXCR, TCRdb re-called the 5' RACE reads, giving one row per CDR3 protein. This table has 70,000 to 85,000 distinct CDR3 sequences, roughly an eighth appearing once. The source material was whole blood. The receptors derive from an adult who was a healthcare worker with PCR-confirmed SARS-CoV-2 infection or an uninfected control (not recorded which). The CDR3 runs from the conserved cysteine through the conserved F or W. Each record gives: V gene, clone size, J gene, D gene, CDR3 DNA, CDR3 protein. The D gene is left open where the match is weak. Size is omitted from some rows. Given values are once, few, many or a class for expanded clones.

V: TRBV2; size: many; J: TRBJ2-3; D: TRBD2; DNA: TGTGCCAGCACCAAGACTAGCGGTTTCACAGATACGCAGTATTTT; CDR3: CASTKTSGFTDTQYF
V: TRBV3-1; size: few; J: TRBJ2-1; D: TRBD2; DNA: TGTGCCAGCAGCCTGAGGACTAGCGGGAGCTCCTACAATGAGCAGTTCTTC; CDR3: CASSLRTSGSSYNEQFF
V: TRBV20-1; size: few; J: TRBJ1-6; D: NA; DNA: TGCAGTGCTAGACGGGAGTCACCCCTCCACTTT; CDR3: CSARRESPLHF
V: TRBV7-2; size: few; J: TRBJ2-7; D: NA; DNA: TGTGCCAGCAGCTTAGTGGGTGTCTTACACGAGCAGTACTTC; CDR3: CASSLVGVLHEQYF
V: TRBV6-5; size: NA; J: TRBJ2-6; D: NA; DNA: TGTGCCAGCTGGGACCCCCTCTCTGGGGCCAACGTCCTGACTTTC; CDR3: CASWDPLSGANVLTF
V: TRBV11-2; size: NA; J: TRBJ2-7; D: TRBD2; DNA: TGTGCCAGCGCCTCGGGACTACAGTCCTACGAGGAGCAGTACTTC; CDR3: CASASGLQSYEEQYF
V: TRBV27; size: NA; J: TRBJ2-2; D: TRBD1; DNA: TGTGCCAGCAGTTTATACGGGACAGGGAAATACGGGGAGCTGTTTTTT; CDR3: CASSLYGTGKYGELFF
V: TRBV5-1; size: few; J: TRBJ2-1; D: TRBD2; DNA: TGCGCCAGCACCCCGGGACTAGCGGACTACAATGAGCAGTTCTTC; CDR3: CASTPGLADYNEQFF
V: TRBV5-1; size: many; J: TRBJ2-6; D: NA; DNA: TGCGCCAGCAGCTTTTACCTCGGGACGGCCGACTCTGGGGCCAACGTCCTGACTTTC; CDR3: CASSFYLGTADSGANVLTF
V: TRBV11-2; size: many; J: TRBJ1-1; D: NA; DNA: TGTGCCAGCAGCTTCCGCCAGTTGAACACTGAAGCTTTCTTT; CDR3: CASSFRQLNTEAFF
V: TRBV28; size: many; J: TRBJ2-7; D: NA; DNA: TGTGCCACTGGGTCCCAGGTCTACGAGCAGTACTTC; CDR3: CATGSQVYEQYF
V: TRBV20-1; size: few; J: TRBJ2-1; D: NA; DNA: TGCAGTGCTAGAACGGTCCATGAGCAGTTCTTC; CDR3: CSARTVHEQFF
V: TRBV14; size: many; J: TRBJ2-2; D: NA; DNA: TGTGCCAGCAGCCAAGTATTAGTCACCGGGGAGCTGTTTTTT; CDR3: CASSQVLVTGELFF
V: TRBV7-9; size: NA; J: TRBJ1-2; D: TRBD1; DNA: TGTGCCAGCAGCCCGGACAGGAGTTCCCCTCTCTATGGCTACACCTTC; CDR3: CASSPDRSSPLYGYTF
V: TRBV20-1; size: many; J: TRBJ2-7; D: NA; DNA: TGCAGTGCTAGAGAGGAGGGGTCACTGAAGTACGAGCAGTACTTC; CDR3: CSAREEGSLKYEQYF
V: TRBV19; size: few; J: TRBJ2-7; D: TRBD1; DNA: TGTGCCAGTAGTATCGGGGCAGGGGGCCGACACGAGCAGTACTTC; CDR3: CASSIGAGGRHEQYF
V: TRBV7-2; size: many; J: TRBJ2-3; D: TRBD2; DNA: TGTGCCAGCACCATACAGGGGGCGGGACTAGCGGGAGGGGATACGCAGTATTTT; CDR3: CASTIQGAGLAGGDTQYF
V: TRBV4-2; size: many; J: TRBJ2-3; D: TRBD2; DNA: TGTGCCAGCAGCCAAGTTGCAGCGGGAGCAGATACGCAGTATTTT; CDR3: CASSQVAAGADTQYF
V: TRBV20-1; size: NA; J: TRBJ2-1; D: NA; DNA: TGCAGTGCTAGAGACGCAGGGTCCTACAATGAGCAGTTCTTC; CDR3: CSARDAGSYNEQFF
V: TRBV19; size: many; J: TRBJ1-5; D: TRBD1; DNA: TGTGCCAGTAGTCAGGACAGGGGGCTTCAGCCCCAGCATTTT; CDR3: CASSQDRGLQPQHF
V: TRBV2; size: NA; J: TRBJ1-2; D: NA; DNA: TGTGCCAGCAGCCTGTCAGAAGGAGGTGGTGGCTACACCTTC; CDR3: CASSLSEGGGGYTF
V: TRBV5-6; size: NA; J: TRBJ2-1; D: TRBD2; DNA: TGTGCCAGCAGCTTGCCAAGCGGGAGCGGAAATGAGCAGTTCTTC; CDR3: CASSLPSGSGNEQFF
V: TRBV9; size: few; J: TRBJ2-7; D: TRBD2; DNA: TGTGCCAGCAGCCCAGAGGGTAGCGGGAGGTCGGGTGAGCAGTACTTC; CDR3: CASSPEGSGRSGEQYF
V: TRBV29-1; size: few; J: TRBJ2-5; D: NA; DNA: TGCAGCGTTGTGGGGGGAGAGACCCAGTACTTC; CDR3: CSVVGGETQYF
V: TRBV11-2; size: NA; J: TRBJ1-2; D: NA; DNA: TGTGCCAGCAGCTTTGGAGGTTCTAATGGCTACACCTTC; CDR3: CASSFGGSNGYTF
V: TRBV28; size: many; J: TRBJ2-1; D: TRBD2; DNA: TGTGCCAGCAGTCCCTACGGAGCGGGAGGGGCTAATGAGCAGTTCTTC; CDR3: CASSPYGAGGANEQFF
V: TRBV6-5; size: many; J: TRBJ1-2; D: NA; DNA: TGTGCCAGCAGTTACAGGAGGGACCGGCTGAGCTACACCTTC; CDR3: CASSYRRDRLSYTF
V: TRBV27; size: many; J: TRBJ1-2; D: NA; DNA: TGTGCCAGCAGCCGTACAGGGCAGGGCTATGGCTACACCTTC; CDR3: CASSRTGQGYGYTF
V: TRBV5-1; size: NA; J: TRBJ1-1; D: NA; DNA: TGCGCCAGCAGCTTCGCCCAGGGGAACACTGAAGCTTTCTTT; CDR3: CASSFAQGNTEAFF
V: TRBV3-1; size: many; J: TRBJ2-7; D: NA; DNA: TGTGCCAGCAGCCAACAACAAGTCTCCTACGAGCAGTACTTC; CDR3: CASSQQQVSYEQYF
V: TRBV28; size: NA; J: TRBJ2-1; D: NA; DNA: TGTGCCAGCAGTTTGGGCGGGACGGGCGAGCAGTTCTTC; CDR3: CASSLGGTGEQFF
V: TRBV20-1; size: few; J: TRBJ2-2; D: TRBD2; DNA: TGCAGTGCTAGGGGCGGGAGACTCACCGGGGAGCTGTTTTTT; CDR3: CSARGGRLTGELFF
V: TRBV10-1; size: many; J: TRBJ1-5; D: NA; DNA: TGCGCCAGCAGTGTCGTCGGGGGACAATTGGAGGGACCAAGACATCAGCCCCAGCATTTT; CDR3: CASSVVGGQLEGPRHQPQHF
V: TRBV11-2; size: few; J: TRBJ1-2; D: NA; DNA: TGTGCCAGCAGCCGTCCGAGGGAAGCCTATGGCTACACCTTC; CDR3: CASSRPREAYGYTF
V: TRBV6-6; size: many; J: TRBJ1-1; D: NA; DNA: TGTGCCAGCAGTTACTCAGGACCTACCGGCACTGAAGCTTTCTTT; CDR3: CASSYSGPTGTEAFF
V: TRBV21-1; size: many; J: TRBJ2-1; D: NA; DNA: TGTGCCAGCAGCAAAGGGAGCGGGAGGGCCGGGAATGAGCAGTTCTTC; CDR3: CASSKGSGRAGNEQFF
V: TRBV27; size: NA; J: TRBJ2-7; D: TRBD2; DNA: TGTGCCAGCAGTTCCCTAGCGGGCTCCTACGAGCAGTACTTC; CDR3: CASSSLAGSYEQYF
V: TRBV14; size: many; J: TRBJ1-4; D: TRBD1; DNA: TGTGCCAGCAGCCTGCGGACAGGCGTCCCTAATGAAAAACTGTTTTTT; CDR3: CASSLRTGVPNEKLFF
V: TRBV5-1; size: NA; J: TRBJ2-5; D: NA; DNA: TGCGCCAGCAGCTACGACAGCCAGGAGACCCAGTACTTC; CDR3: CASSYDSQETQYF
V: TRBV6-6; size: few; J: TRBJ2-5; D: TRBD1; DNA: TGTGCCAGCACCAAGGGGACAGGGGGCAGAGAGACCCAGTACTTC; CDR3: CASTKGTGGRETQYF
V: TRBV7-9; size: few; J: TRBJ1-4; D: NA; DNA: TGTGCCAGCAGCTTAGACAGGGCTACTAATGAAAAACTGTTTTTT; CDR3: CASSLDRATNEKLFF
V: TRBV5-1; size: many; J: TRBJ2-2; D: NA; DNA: TGCGCCAGCAGCTTAAAGTTCACCGGGGAGCTGTTTTTT; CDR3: CASSLKFTGELFF
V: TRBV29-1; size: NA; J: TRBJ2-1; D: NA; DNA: TGCAGCGTTGAAGGATTAGCCAATGAGCAGTTCTTC; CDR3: CSVEGLANEQFF
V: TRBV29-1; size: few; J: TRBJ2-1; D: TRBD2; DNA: TGCAGCGTCCGAGCGGGAGCGTCCTCCTACAATGAGCAGTTCTTC; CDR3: CSVRAGASSYNEQFF
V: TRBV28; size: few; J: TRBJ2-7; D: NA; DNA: TGTGCCAGCAGTCGACCCGGTGGAAGGTACGAGCAGTACTTC; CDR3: CASSRPGGRYEQYF